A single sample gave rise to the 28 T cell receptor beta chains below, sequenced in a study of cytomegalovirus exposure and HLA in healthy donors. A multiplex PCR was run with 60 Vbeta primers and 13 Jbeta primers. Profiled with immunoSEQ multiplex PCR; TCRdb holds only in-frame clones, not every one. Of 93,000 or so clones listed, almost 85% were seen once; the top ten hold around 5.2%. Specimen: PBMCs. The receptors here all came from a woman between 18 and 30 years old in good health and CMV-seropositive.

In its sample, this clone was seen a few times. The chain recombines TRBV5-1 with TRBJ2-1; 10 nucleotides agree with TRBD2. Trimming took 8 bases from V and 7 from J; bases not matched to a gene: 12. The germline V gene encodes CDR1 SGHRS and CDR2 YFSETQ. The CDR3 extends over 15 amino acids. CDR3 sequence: CASGRELAGKNEQFF. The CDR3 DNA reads TGCGCCAGTGGACGGGAACTAGCGGGAAAAAATGAGCAGTTCTTC.

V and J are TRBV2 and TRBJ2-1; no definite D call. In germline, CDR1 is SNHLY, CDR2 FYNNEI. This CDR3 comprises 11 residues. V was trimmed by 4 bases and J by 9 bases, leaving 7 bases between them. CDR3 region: CASSVSFEQFF. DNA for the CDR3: TGTGCCAGCAGTGTATCGTTTGAGCAGTTCTTC.

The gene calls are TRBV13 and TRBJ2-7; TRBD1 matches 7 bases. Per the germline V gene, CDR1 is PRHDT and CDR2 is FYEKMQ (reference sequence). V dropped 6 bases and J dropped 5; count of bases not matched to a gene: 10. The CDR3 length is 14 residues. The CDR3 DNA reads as TGTGCCAGCAGTCTTGGGAGCCAGGGGGACGAGCAGTACTTC. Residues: CASSLGSQGDEQYF.

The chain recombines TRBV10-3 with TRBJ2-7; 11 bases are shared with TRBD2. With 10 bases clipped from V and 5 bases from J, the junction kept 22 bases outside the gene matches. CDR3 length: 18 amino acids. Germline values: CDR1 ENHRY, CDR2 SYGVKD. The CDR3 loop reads CATPRTEKLAGVPNEQYF. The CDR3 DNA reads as TGTGCCACCCCCCGGACAGAAAAACTAGCGGGAGTTCCCAACGAGCAGTACTTC.

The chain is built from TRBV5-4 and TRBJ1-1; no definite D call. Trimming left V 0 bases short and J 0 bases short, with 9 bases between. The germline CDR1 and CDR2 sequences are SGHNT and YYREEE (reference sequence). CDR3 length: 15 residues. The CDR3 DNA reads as TGTGCCAGCAGCTTGGAAGTACAGATGAACACTGAAGCTTTCTTT. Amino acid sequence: CASSLEVQMNTEAFF. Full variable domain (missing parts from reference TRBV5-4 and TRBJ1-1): ETGVTQSPTHLIKTRGQQVTLRCSSQSGHNTVSWYQQALGQGPQFIFQYYREEENGRGNFPPRFSGLQFPNYSSELNVNALELDDSALYLCASSLEVQMNTEAFFGQGTRLTVV.

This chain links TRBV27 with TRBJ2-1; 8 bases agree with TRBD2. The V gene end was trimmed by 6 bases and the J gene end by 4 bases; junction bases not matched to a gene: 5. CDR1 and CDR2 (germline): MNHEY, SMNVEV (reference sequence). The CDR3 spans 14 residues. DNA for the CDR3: TGTGCCAGCAGGGTAACTAGCGGATACAATGAGCAGTTCTTC. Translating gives CASRVTSGYNEQFF.

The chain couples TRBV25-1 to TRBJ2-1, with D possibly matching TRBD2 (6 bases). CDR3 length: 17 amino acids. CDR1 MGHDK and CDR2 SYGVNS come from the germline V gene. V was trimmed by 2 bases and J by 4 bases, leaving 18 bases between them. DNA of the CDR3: TGTGCCAGCAGTGAAATAGTCTCGGGACTTGCATACAATGAGCAGTTCTTC. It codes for CASSEIVSGLAYNEQFF.

The CDR3 sequence is CASSHKMRQSTYGYTF. CDR3 in DNA: TGCGCCAGCAGTCACAAAATGAGACAGAGCACCTATGGCTACACCTTC. The gene calls are TRBV23-1 and TRBJ1-2; possible D gene TRBD1, 5 bases. TRBV23-1 has ORF status, its function being uncertain. The germline V and J ends were trimmed by 3 bases and 4 bases, with 18 bases remaining between them. The CDR3 runs to 16 residues.

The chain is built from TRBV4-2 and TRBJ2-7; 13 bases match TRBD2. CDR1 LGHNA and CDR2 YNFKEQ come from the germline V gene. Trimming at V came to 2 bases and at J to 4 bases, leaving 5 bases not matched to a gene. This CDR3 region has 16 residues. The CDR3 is CASSQYGTSGDYEQYF. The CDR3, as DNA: TGTGCCAGCAGCCAATATGGGACTAGCGGGGATTACGAGCAGTACTTC.

DNA of the CDR3: TGTGCCAGCAGTTACTCGAATACAGGAGGGACTGAAGCTTTCTTT. Protein product: CASSYSNTGGTEAFF. This sequence joins TRBV6-6 and TRBJ1-1; a weak D match, TRBD1 (5 bases). Germline V CDR1 and CDR2: MNHNY, SVGAGI (reference sequence). CDR3 length: 15 residues. Trimming left V 0 bases short and J 5 bases short, with 13 bases between.

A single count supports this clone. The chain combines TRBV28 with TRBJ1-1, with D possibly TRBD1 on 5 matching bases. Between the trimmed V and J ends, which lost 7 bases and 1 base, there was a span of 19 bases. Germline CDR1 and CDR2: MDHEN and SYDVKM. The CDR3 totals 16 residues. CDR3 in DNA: TGTGCCAGCATGGGAGGGGCGGCAGGCCAGAACACTGAAGCTTTCTTT. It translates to CASMGGAAGQNTEAFF.

The CDR3 DNA sequence: TGCGCCAGCAGCCAAGAGTTTTCCGGGACAGGGATACTCTACACTGAAGCTTTCTTT. Its protein is CASSQEFSGTGILYTEAFF. The rearrangement joins TRBV4-1 to TRBJ1-1; the match to TRBD1 covers 9 bases. The CDR3 length is 19 residues. The germline V gene encodes CDR1 MGHRA and CDR2 YSYEKL. With V trimmed by 0 bases and J by 3 bases, 14 bases remained unmatched.

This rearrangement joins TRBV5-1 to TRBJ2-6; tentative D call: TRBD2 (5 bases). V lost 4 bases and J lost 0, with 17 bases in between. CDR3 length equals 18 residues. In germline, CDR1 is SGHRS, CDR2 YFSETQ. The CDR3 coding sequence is TGCGCCAGCAGCATACGCGGACTGCTGAACTCTGGGGCCAACGTCCTGACTTTC. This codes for CASSIRGLLNSGANVLTF.

The CDR3 sequence is CAWSVGGGNEKLFF. CDR3 in DNA: TGTGCCTGGAGTGTCGGGGGGGGAAATGAAAAACTGTTTTTT. The chain employs TRBV30 and TRBJ1-4; weak D call: TRBD1 (5 bases). The ends were cut back, 0 bases at V and 5 bases at J, with 10 bases in the middle. CDR1 and CDR2 (germline): GTSNPN, SVGIG (reference sequence). The CDR3 extends over 14 amino acids.

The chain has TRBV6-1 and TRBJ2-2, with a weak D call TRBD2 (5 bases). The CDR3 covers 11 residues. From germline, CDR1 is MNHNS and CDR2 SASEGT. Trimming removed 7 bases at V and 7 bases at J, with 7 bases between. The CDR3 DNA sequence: TGTGCCAGCATTGGAGGCGGGGAGCTGTTTTTT. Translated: CASIGGGELFF.

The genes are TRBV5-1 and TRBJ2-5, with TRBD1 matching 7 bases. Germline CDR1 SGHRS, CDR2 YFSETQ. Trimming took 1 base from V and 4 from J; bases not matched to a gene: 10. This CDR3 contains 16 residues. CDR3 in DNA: TGCGCCAGCAGCTTGCTCCTTAGACAGGGAATAGAGACCCAGTACTTC. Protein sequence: CASSLLLRQGIETQYF.

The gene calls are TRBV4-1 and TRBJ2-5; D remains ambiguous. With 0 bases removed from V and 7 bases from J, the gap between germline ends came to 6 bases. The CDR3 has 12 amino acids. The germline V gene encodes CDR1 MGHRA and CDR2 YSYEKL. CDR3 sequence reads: CASSQDEWTQYF. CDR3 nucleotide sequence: TGCGCCAGCAGCCAAGACGAGTGGACCCAGTACTTC.

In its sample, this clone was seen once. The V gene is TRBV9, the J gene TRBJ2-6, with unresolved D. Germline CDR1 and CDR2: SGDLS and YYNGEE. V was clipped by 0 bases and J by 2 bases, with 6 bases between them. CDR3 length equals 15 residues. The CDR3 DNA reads TGTGCCAGCAGCGTAGGAGTAACTGGGGCCAACGTCCTGACTTTC. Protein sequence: CASSVGVTGANVLTF.

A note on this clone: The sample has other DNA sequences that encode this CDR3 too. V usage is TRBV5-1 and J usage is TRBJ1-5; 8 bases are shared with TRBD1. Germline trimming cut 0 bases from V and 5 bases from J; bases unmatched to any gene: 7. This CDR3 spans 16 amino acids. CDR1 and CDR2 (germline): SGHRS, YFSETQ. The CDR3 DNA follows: TGCGCCAGCAGCTTGGGAACAGGGGGGCGTGATCAGCCCCAGCATTTT. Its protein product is CASSLGTGGRDQPQHF.

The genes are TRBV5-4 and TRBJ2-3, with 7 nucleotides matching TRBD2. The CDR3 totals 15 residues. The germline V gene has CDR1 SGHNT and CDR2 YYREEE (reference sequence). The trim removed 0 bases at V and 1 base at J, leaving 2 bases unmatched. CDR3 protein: CASSLGLAGTDTQYF. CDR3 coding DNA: TGTGCCAGCAGCTTGGGACTAGCAGGCACAGATACGCAGTATTTT.

This chain's CDR3 is CASSPGLQRLYEQYF. The CDR3 bases are TGCGCCAGCTCGCCGGGACTACAGAGGCTCTACGAGCAGTACTTC. V usage is TRBV4-1 and J usage is TRBJ2-7, with 7 nucleotides matching TRBD2. Trimming cost V 8 bases and J 3 bases; bases outside gene matches: 13. Looked up from germline, CDR1 is MGHRA and CDR2 is YSYEKL. This CDR3 comprises 15 residues.

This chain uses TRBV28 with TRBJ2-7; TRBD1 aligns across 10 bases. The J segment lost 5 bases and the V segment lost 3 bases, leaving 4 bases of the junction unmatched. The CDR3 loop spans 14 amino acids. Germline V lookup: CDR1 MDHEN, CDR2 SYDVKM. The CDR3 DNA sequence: TGTGCCAGCAGTTTTTCGACAGGGGGCAACGAGCAGTACTTC. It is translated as CASSFSTGGNEQYF.

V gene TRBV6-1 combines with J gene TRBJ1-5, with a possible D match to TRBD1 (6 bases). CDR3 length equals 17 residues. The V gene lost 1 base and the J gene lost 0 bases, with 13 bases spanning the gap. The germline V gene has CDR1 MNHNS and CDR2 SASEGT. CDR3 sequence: CASSEGADSYSNQPQHF. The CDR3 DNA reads TGTGCCAGCAGTGAAGGCGCGGACAGTTATAGCAATCAGCCCCAGCATTTT.

DNA for the CDR3: TGTGCCACCAGCAGAGATCGAGGGGGAGGCACAGATACGCAGTATTTT. It is translated as CATSRDRGGGTDTQYF. The V gene is TRBV15, the J gene TRBJ2-3; D is perhaps TRBD1 (6 bases). Germline assignment: CDR1 LNHNV and CDR2 YYDKDF (reference sequence). V shed 0 bases and J shed 1 base, with 11 bases lying between them. The CDR3 runs 16 residues.

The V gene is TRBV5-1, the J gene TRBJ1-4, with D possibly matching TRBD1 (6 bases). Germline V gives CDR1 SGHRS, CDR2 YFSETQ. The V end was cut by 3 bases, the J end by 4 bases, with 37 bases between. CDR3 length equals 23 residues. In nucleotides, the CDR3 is TGCGCCAGCAGCTGGCGAAGAGGGGGAATGGTCATCAGTGAGGAAATTTGTAATGAAAAACTGTTTTTT. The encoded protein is CASSWRRGGMVISEEICNEKLFF.

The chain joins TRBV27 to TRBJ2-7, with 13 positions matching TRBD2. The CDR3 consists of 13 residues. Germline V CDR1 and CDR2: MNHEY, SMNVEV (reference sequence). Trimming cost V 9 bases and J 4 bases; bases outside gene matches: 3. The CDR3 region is CASRLAGGYEQYF. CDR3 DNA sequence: TGTGCCAGTCGACTAGCGGGAGGTTACGAGCAGTACTTC.

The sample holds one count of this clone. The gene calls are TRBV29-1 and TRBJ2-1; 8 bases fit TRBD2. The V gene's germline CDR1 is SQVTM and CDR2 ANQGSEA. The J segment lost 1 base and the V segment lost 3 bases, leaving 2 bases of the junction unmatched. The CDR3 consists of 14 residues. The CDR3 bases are TGCAGCGTTGAGGGCGGGAGGTCCTACAATGAGCAGTTCTTC. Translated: CSVEGGRSYNEQFF.

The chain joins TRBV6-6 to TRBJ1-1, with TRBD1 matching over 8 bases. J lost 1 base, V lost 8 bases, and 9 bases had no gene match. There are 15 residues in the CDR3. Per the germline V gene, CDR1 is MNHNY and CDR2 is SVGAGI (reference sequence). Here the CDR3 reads CASRKSDRGNTEAFF. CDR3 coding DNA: TGTGCCAGCCGAAAAAGTGACAGGGGGAACACTGAAGCTTTCTTT.